These 5 T cell receptor beta chains share one sample of origin, sequenced in a study of blood T cells in healthy people across ages. Alongside a J-beta primer mix, a sample-barcoded 5' primer served in a second PCR lasting roughly 6 to 11 cycles. TCRdb re-analysed the 5' RACE reads in MiXCR, keeping a single row per CDR3 protein. The repertoire holds 540,000 or so distinct CDR3 sequences, with roughly 28% as singletons. Source material: blood. The origin of the receptors is a woman in her 70s in good health.

The chain is built from TRBV4-3 and TRBJ2-6, with a weak D call TRBD1 (5 bases). The CDR3 loop spans 16 amino acids. From germline, CDR1 is LGHNA and CDR2 YSLEER. V was clipped by 0 bases and J by 1 base, with 7 bases between them. The CDR3 DNA follows: TGCGCCAGCAGCCAAGAGCAGGGTTCTGGGGCCAACGTCCTGACTTTC. Encoded protein: CASSQEQGSGANVLTF.

J is TRBJ1-5 and V is TRBV5-1; 9 nucleotides match TRBD1. The V gene's germline CDR1 is SGHRS and CDR2 YFSETQ. This CDR3 comprises 15 residues. Germline trimming cut 5 bases from V and 4 bases from J; bases unmatched to any gene: 7. The CDR3 reads CASREGQGRNQPQHF. CDR3 nucleotides: TGCGCCAGCAGAGAGGGACAGGGCCGAAATCAGCCCCAGCATTTT.

The chain links TRBV12-3 or TRBV12-4 to TRBJ2-2, with TRBD1 identical over 10 bases. The CDR3 has 17 residues. J gave up 4 bases and V 6 bases, and 11 bases lay outside the gene matches. This CDR3 is CASSPTGTGVTTGELFF. The DNA of the CDR3 is TGTGCCAGCAGCCCGACGGGGACAGGGGTGACCACCGGGGAGCTGTTTTTT.

The chain links TRBV5-6 to TRBJ2-1; 8 bases line up with TRBD1. Germline CDR1 is SGHDT and CDR2 is YYEEEE. V shed 5 bases, J shed 3 bases, and the junction held 10 bases outside the gene matches. The CDR3 spans 16 residues. CDR3 sequence reads: CASRGLSGTGYNEQFF. The CDR3 region has the DNA TGTGCCAGCAGGGGGCTATCCGGGACAGGCTACAATGAGCAGTTCTTC. Based on the CDR3 plus reference TRBV5-6 and TRBJ2-1, the full variable domain is DAGVTQSPTHLIKTRGQQVTLRCSPKSGHDTVSWYQQALGQGPQFIFQYYEEEERQRGNFPDRFSGHQFPNYSSELNVNALLLGDSALYLCASRGLSGTGYNEQFFGPGTRLTVL.

This clonotype was seen a few times. A read error may produce the germline difference seen at one junction end. For the CDR3, the DNA is TGCGCCAGCAGCAGAGGGACAGTCCGCGGGGAGCTGTTTTTT. It encodes CASSRGTVRGELFF. This chain joins TRBV7-9 and TRBJ2-2, with 7 bases aligning to TRBD1. The CDR3 is made up of 14 amino acids. CDR1 is SEHNR, CDR2 FQNEAQ, per germline (reference sequence).